These 10 T cell receptor beta chains originate from one sample sequenced in a study of spatial heterogeneity in lung cancer. Time point: sample taken at primary tumor resection. The input material, whole RNA from tumor, nontumor lung or frozen PBMC, was sequenced unsorted. TCRdb re-analysed the 5' RACE reads in MiXCR, keeping a single row per CDR3 protein. The top ten clones hold roughly 4.2% of a sample with tens of thousands of distinct CDR3 sequences, around an eighth of them seen once. The material sequenced was PBMCs, taken at surgery. The receptor source for this set is a male donor with early-stage non-small cell lung cancer.

The chain couples TRBV6-1 to TRBJ2-3; TRBD2 aligns across 7 bases. V lost 4 bases, J lost 5 bases, and 6 bases stayed unmatched. Germline-derived CDR1 and CDR2 are MNHNS and SASEGT. CDR3 length equals 14 residues. Here the CDR3 DNA reads TGTGCCAGCAGTGCTGGGACTACAAAAGATACGCAGTATTTT. This translates into CASSAGTTKDTQYF.

V is TRBV18 and J is TRBJ2-2; tentatively, D is TRBD2 (6 bases). This CDR3 has 14 residues. The V and J ends lost 6 bases and 3 bases respectively, with 11 bases between them. Looked up from germline, CDR1 is KGHSH and CDR2 is LQKENI. The chain's CDR3 is CASSPSGDTGELFF. For the CDR3, the DNA is TGTGCCAGCTCCCCATCGGGGGACACCGGGGAGCTGTTTTTT.

This clonotype came up many times. The rearrangement links TRBV30 to TRBJ1-1; D gene unclear. Trimming left V 2 bases short and J 1 base short, with 5 bases between. Germline assignment: CDR1 GTSNPN and CDR2 SVGIG (reference sequence). CDR3 length: 12 amino acids. The DNA of the CDR3 is TGTGCCTGGAGTAGGAAGAACACTGAAGCTTTCTTT. As protein: CAWSRKNTEAFF.

This clonotype was observed at least ten times. This chain connects TRBV12-3 or TRBV12-4 to TRBJ2-1, with 9 bases matching TRBD1. J lost 4 bases, V lost 4 bases, and 5 bases had no gene match. The CDR3 length is 15 residues. CDR3 sequence reads: CASSSRDRAYNEQFF. Written as DNA, the CDR3 is TGTGCCAGCAGTTCCCGGGACAGGGCGTACAATGAGCAGTTCTTC.

The CDR3 region is CAWSVVGNTEAFF. The CDR3 bases are TGTGCCTGGAGTGTAGTCGGGAACACTGAAGCTTTCTTT. V usage is TRBV30 and J usage is TRBJ1-1; D not certain. Trimming removed 0 bases from V and 1 base from J, with 6 bases in between. Germline values: CDR1 GTSNPN, CDR2 SVGIG (reference sequence). This CDR3 spans 13 amino acids. Based on the CDR3 plus reference TRBV30 and TRBJ1-1, the full variable domain is SQTIHQWPATLVQPVGSPLSLECTVEGTSNPNLYWYRQAAGRGLQLLFYSVGIGQISSEVPQNLSASRPQDRQFILSSKKLLLSDSGFYLCAWSVVGNTEAFFGQGTRLTVV.

This clonotype was observed a handful of times. The chain joins TRBV4-2 to TRBJ2-5; TRBD2 agrees at 8 bases. CDR3 size: 15 residues. The J segment lost 0 bases and the V segment lost 4 bases, leaving 4 bases of the junction unmatched. The germline V gene encodes CDR1 LGHNA and CDR2 YNFKEQ. CDR3 sequence: CASSLTLADQETQYF. The CDR3 DNA follows: TGTGCCAGCAGCCTCACACTAGCGGACCAAGAGACCCAGTACTTC.

This clonotype occurred a few times. The CDR3: CASSFISADTQYF. The CDR3 DNA reads TGTGCCAGCAGCTTTATATCCGCCGATACGCAGTATTTT. This sequence joins TRBV7-6 and TRBJ2-3; D gene uncertain. The CDR3 covers 13 residues. V lost 3 bases and J 6 bases, leaving 10 bases between the germline ends. The germline CDR1 and CDR2 sequences are SGHVS and FNYEAQ.

This sequence joins TRBV4-2 and TRBJ2-1, with 9 bases that match TRBD2. Per germline, CDR1 LGHNA and CDR2 YNFKEQ. With V trimmed by 4 bases and J by 4 bases, 14 bases remained unmatched. The CDR3 sequence is 18 residues long. CDR3 loop: CASSLHFGREGLYNEQFF. CDR3 DNA sequence: TGTGCCAGCAGCCTTCACTTCGGGCGGGAGGGCCTTTACAATGAGCAGTTCTTC.

The J gene is TRBJ2-5, the V gene TRBV28, with D uncertain. Germline CDR1 is MDHEN and CDR2 is SYDVKM. The CDR3 runs to 11 residues. The germline V and J ends were trimmed by 6 bases and 5 bases, with 7 bases remaining between them. CDR3 region: CASSKMETQYF. CDR3 nucleotide sequence: TGTGCCAGCAGCAAGATGGAGACCCAGTACTTC.

This clonotype showed up just a few times. This chain joins TRBV6-1 and TRBJ2-7; D perhaps matches TRBD1 (6 bases). With 3 bases removed from V and 4 bases from J, the gap between germline ends came to 10 bases. CDR3 size: 13 residues. Germline V CDR1 and CDR2: MNHNS, SASEGT. In DNA form, the CDR3 reads TGTGCCAGCAGTGAGGGACAAAGATACGAGCAGTACTTC. It encodes CASSEGQRYEQYF.